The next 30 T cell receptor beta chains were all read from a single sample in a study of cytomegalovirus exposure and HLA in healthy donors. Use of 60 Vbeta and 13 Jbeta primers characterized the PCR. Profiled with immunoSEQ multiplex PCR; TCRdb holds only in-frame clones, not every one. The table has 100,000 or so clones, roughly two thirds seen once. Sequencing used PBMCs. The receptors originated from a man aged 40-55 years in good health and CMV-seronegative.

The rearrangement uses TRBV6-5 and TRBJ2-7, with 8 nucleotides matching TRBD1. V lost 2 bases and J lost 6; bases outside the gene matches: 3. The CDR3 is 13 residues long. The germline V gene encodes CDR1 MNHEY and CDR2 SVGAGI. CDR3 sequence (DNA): TGTGCCAGCAGTTACGCTGACAGGGGCGAGCAGTACTTC. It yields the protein CASSYADRGEQYF.

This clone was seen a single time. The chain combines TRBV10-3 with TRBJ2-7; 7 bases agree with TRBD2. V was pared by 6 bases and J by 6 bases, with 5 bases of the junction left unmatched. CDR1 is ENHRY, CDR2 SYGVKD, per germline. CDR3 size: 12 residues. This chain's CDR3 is CAIRASGGEQYF. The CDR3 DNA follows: TGTGCCATCAGGGCTAGCGGTGGCGAGCAGTACTTC.

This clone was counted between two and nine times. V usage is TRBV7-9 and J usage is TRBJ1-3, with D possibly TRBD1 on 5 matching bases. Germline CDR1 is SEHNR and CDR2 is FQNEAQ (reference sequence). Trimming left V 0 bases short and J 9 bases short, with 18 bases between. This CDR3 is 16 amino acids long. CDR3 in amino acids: CASSLASGPSGGTIYF. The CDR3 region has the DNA TGTGCCAGCAGCTTAGCATCGGGACCCTCCGGGGGCACCATATATTTT.

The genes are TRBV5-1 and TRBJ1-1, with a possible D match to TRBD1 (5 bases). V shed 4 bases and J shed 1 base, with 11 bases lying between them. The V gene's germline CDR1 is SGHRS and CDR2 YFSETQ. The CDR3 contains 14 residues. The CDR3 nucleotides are TGCGCCAGCAGCCGGCGGGGGGGGAACACTGAAGCTTTCTTT. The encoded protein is CASSRRGGNTEAFF.

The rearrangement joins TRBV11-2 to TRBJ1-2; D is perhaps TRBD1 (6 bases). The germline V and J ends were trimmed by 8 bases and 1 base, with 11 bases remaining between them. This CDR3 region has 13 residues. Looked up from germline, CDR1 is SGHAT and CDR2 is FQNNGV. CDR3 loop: CASSTGFNYGYTF. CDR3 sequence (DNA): TGTGCCAGCTCTACAGGGTTTAACTATGGCTACACCTTC.

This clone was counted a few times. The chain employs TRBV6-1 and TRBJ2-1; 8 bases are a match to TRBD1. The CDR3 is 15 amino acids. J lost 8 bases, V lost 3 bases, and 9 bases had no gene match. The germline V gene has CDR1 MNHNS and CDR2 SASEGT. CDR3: CASSDLDRVSHEQFF. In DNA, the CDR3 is TGTGCCAGCAGTGATTTGGACAGGGTTAGTCATGAGCAGTTCTTC.

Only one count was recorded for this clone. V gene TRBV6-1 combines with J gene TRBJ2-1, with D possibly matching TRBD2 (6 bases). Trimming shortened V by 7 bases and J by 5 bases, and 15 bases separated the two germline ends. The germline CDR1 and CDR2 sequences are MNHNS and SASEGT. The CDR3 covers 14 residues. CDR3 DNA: TGTGCCAGCACCCGGGGTAGCGGAAACAATGAGCAGTTCTTC. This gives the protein CASTRGSGNNEQFF.

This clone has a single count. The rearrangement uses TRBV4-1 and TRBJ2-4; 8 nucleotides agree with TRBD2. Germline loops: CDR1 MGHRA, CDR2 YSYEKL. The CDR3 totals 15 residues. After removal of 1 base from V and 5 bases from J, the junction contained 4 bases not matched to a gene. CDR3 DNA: TGCGCCAGCAGCCAAGTAGTTAGCGGGGAAAACATTCAGTACTTC. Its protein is CASSQVVSGENIQYF.

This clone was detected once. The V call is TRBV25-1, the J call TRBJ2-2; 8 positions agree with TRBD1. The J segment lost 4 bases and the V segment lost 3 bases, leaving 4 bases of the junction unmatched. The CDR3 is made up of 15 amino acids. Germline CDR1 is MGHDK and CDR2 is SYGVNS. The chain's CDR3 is CASSDRGRTTGELFF. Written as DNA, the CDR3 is TGTGCCAGCAGTGACAGGGGGCGCACCACCGGGGAGCTGTTTTTT.

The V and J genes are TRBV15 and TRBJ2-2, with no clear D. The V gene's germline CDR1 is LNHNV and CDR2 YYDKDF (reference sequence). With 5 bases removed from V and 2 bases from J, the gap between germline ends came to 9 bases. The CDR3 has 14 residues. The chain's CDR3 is CATSSTPNTGELFF. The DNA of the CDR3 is TGTGCCACCAGCTCTACCCCTAACACCGGGGAGCTGTTTTTT.

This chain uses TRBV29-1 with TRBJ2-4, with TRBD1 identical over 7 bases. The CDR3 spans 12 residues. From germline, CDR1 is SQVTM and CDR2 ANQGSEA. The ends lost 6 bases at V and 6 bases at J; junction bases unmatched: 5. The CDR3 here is CSVRRDRNIQYF. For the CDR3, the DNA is TGCAGCGTCCGCCGGGACAGAAACATTCAGTACTTC.

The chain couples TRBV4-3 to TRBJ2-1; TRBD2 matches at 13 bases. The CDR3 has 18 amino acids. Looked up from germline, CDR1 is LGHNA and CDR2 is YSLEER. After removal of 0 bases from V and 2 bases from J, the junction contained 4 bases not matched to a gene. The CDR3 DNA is TGCGCCAGCAGCCAAGATTGGACTAGCGGGGGCCCCTACAATGAGCAGTTCTTC. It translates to CASSQDWTSGGPYNEQFF.

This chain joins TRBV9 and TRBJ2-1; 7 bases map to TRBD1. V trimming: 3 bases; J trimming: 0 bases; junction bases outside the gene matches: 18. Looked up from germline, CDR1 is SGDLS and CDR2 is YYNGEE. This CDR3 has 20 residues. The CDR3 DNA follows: TGTGCCAGCAGCGCCTCGGACAGGATTAACGCGAAAAGCTCCTACAATGAGCAGTTCTTC. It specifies CASSASDRINAKSSYNEQFF.

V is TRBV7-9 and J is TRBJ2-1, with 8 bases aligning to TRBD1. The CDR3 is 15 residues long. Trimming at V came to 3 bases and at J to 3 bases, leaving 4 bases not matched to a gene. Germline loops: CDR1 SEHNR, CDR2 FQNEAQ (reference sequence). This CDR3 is CASSFGQGIYNEQFF. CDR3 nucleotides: TGTGCCAGCAGCTTCGGACAGGGTATCTACAATGAGCAGTTCTTC.

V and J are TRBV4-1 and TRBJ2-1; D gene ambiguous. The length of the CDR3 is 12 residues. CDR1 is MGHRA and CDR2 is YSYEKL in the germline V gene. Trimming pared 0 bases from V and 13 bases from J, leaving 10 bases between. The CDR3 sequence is CASSQDFEFQFF. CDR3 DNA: TGCGCCAGCAGCCAAGATTTCGAGTTTCAGTTCTTC.

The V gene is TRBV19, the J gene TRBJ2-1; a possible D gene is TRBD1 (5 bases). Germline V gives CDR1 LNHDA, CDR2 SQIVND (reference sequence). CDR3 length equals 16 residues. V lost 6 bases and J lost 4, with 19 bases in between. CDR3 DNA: TGTGCCAGTAGCCCAACCCCCTGGGGCCCTTACAATGAGCAGTTCTTC. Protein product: CASSPTPWGPYNEQFF.

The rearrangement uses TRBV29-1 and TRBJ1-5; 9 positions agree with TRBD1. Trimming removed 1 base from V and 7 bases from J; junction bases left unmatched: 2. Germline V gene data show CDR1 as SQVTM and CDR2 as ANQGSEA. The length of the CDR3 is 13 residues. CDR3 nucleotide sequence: TGCAGCGTTGAAGTGACAGGGGGACAGCCCCAGCATTTT. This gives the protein CSVEVTGGQPQHF.

As DNA, the CDR3 is TGTGCCTCGTCAGCGAACACCGGGGAGCTGTTTTTT. It yields the protein CASSANTGELFF. The rearrangement links TRBV15 to TRBJ2-2; D is unresolved. V shed 11 bases and J shed 0 bases, with 7 bases lying between them. The CDR3 covers 12 residues. Germline V gene sequence: CDR1 LNHNV, CDR2 YYDKDF (reference sequence).

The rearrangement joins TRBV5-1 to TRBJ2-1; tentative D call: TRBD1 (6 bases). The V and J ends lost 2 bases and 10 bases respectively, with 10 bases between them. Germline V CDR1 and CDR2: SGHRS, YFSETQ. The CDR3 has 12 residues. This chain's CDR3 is CASSLQGAEQFF. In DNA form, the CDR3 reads TGCGCCAGCAGCTTACAGGGTGCCGAGCAGTTCTTC.

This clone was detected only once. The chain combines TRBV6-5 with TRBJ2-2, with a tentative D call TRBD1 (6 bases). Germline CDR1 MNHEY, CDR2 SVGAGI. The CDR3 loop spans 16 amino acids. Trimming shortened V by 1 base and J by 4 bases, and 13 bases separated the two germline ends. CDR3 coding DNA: TGTGCCAGCAGTTACTTGCGACAGGAGTTCACCGGGGAGCTGTTTTTT. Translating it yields CASSYLRQEFTGELFF.

CDR3 region: CASSENRYGYTF. The CDR3 DNA is TGTGCCAGCAGTGAAAACCGGTATGGCTACACCTTC. V usage is TRBV28 and J usage is TRBJ1-2; D is unclear. Germline V gives CDR1 MDHEN, CDR2 SYDVKM. This CDR3 comprises 12 residues. V gave up 5 bases and J gave up 5 bases, with 9 bases separating them.

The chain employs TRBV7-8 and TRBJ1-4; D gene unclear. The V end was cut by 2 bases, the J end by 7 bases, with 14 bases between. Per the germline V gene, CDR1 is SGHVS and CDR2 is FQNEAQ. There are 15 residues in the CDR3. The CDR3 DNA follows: TGTGCCAGCAGCTTACAGGTCCCGTTGCCTGAAAAACTGTTTTTT. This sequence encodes CASSLQVPLPEKLFF.

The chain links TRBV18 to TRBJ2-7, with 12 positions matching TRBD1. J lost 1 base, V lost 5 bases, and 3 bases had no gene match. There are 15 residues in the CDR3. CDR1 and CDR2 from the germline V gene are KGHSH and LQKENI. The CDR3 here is CASSGGQGASYEQYF. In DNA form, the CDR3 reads TGTGCCAGCTCAGGGGGACAGGGGGCATCCTACGAGCAGTACTTC.

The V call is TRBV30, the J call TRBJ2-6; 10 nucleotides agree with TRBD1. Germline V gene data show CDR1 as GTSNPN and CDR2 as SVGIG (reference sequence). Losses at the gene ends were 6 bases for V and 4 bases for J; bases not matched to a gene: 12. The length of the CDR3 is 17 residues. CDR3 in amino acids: CACTNGTGVSGANVLTF. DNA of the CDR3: TGTGCCTGTACAAATGGGACAGGGGTTTCCGGGGCCAACGTCCTGACTTTC.

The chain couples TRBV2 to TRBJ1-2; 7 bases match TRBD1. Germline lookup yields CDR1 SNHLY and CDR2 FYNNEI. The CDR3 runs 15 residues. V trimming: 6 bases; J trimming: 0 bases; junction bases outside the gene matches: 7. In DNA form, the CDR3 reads TGTGCCAGCAGCTTGACAGGGAATGCTAACTATGGCTACACCTTC. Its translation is CASSLTGNANYGYTF.

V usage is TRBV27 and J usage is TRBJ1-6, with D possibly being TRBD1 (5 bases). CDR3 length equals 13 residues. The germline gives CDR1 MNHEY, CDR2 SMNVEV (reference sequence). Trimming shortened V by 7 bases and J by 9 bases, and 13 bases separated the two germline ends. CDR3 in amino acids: CASKNRIGSPLHF. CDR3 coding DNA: TGTGCCAGCAAAAACAGGATAGGTTCACCCCTCCACTTT.

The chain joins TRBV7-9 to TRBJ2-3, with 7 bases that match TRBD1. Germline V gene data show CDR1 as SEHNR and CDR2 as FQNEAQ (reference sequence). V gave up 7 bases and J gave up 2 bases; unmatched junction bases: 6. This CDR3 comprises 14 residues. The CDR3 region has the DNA TGTGCCAGCAAACGGGACAGTAACACAGATACGCAGTATTTT. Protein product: CASKRDSNTDTQYF.

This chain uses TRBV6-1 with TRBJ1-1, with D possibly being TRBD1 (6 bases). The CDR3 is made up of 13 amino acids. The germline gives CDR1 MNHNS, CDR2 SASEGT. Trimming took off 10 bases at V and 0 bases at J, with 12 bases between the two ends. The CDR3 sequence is CATPGHLNTEAFF. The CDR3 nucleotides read TGTGCCACCCCGGGACACCTGAACACTGAAGCTTTCTTT.

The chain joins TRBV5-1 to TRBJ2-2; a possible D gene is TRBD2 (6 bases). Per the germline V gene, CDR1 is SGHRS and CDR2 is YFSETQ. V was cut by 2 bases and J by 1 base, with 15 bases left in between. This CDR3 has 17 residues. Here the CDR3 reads CASSFLSGRGNTGELFF. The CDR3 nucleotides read TGCGCCAGCAGCTTCCTGTCAGGGCGGGGGAACACCGGGGAGCTGTTTTTT.

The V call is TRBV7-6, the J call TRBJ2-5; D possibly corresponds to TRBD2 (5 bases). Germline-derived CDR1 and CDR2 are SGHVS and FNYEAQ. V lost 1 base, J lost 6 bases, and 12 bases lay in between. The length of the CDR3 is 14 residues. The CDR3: CASSLVAGGQTQYF. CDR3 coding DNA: TGTGCCAGCAGCTTAGTCGCGGGTGGGCAGACCCAGTACTTC.